Shown below are 10 T cell receptor beta chains from a single sample sequenced in a study of blood T cells in healthy people across ages. PCR was performed a second time for roughly 7 to 11 cycles using a sample-barcoded 5' primer and a J-beta primer mix. TCRdb reprocessed the 5' RACE reads via MiXCR and lists one record per CDR3 protein. Of hundreds of thousands of distinct CDR3 sequences listed, around 50% were seen once; the top ten hold about 13%. The specimen sequenced was blood. Source of these receptors: a woman older than 75 in good health.

The rearrangement joins TRBV5-8 to TRBJ2-7; D uncertain. The CDR3 is made up of 15 amino acids. Germline CDR1 SGHTS, CDR2 YDEGEE. Trimming shortened V by 1 base and J by 0 bases, and 11 bases separated the two germline ends. DNA of the CDR3: TGTGCCAGCAGCTTGAGCGAGTATGGCTCCTACGAGCAGTACTTC. This encodes CASSLSEYGSYEQYF.

This clonotype was seen only a few times. The V and J genes are TRBV7-9 and TRBJ2-3; D unclear. This CDR3 has 16 residues. The V end was cut by 1 base, the J end by 5 bases, with 16 bases between. Germline V gene data show CDR1 as SEHNR and CDR2 as FQNEAQ (reference sequence). This chain's CDR3 is CASSLGLVAIGDTQYF. The CDR3 bases are TGTGCCAGCAGCTTAGGATTGGTCGCAATTGGAGATACGCAGTATTTT.

This chain links TRBV20-1 with TRBJ2-7; 9 bases agree with TRBD1. The end of the DNA aligns better with TRBJ2-5, so the J call may be wrong. Germline assignment: CDR1 DFQATT and CDR2 SNEGSKA (reference sequence). The CDR3 runs 14 residues. In nucleotides, the CDR3 is TGCAGTGCGGACCGGGACAGGGTAAAGGGGACCCAGTACTTC. It translates to CSADRDRVKGTQYF.

In nucleotides, the CDR3 is TGTGCCAGCAGGGTTCAGGGAAATTCACCCCTCCACTTT. Protein sequence: CASRVQGNSPLHF. The J gene is TRBJ1-6, the V gene TRBV7-2, with D perhaps TRBD1 (5 bases). CDR3 length equals 13 residues. The V end lost 6 bases, the J end lost 7 bases, and 10 bases lay between the germline ends. Germline V CDR1 and CDR2: SGHTA, FQGNSA.

The gene calls are TRBV19 and TRBJ2-1, with no clear D. The CDR3 sequence is 15 residues long. CDR1 is LNHDA and CDR2 is SQIVND in the germline V gene (reference sequence). The V and J ends lost 3 bases and 10 bases respectively, with 19 bases between them. CDR3 amino acids: CASSIGISPRVEQFF. The DNA of the CDR3 is TGTGCCAGTAGTATTGGAATTTCTCCTCGGGTAGAGCAGTTCTTC.

As for this clonotype: One junction end disagrees with the germline gene, perhaps due to a read error. CDR3 in amino acids: CASSDPTNQPQHF. The CDR3 DNA sequence: TGTGCCAGCAGTGATCCCACGAATCAACCCCAGCATTTT. This chain connects TRBV2 to TRBJ1-5, with unresolved D. Germline lookup yields CDR1 SNHLY and CDR2 FYNNEI. CDR3 size: 13 residues.

In this sample, this clonotype turned up a few times. A read error may explain this, as a much larger clone is one base away. CDR3 DNA sequence: TGCGCCAGCAGCGTGGAGAGGGCCGGGGAGCAGTTCTTC. It specifies CASSVERAGEQFF. This chain connects TRBV5-1 to TRBJ2-1; weak D call: TRBD2 (5 bases). The CDR3 totals 13 residues. The germline V gene encodes CDR1 SGHRS and CDR2 YFSETQ. Trimming pared 4 bases from V and 10 bases from J, leaving 15 bases between.

The chain joins TRBV7-2 to TRBJ2-7, with D maybe TRBD2 (5 bases). V lost 4 bases, J lost 3 bases, and 13 bases lay in between. CDR3 length equals 14 residues. Germline V lookup: CDR1 SGHTA, CDR2 FQGNSA. The CDR3 protein is CASSSHLRDYEQYF. CDR3 sequence (DNA): TGTGCCAGCAGCTCCCATTTGAGGGACTACGAGCAGTACTTC.

As for this clonotype: This may be a read error: a much more frequent sequence differs by one nucleotide. The chain employs TRBV20-1 and TRBJ2-5; 11 positions agree with TRBD2. CDR1 is DFQATT, CDR2 SNEGSKA, per germline (reference sequence). Trimming cost V 2 bases and J 11 bases; bases outside gene matches: 10. The CDR3 runs 14 residues. The CDR3 DNA follows: TGCAGTGCTAGACTAGGGACTAGCGGCACAGAGCAGTACTTC. It codes for CSARLGTSGTEQYF.

The genes are TRBV27 and TRBJ1-6; D gene ambiguous. The germline V gene encodes CDR1 MNHEY and CDR2 SMNVEV (reference sequence). CDR3 length: 16 amino acids. Trimming stripped 0 bases from V and 2 bases from J, with 8 bases between. CDR3: CASSLSVGAYNSPLHF. In DNA, the CDR3 is TGTGCCAGCAGTTTATCGGTCGGCGCCTATAATTCACCCCTCCACTTT.